The 18 T cell receptor beta chains presented below share a single source sample, sequenced in a study of cytomegalovirus exposure and HLA in healthy donors. The PCR ran on 60 Vbeta and 13 Jbeta primers. The data were produced by immunoSEQ multiplex PCR, yet TCRdb's version contains in-frame clones alone and is incomplete. The table shows about 84,000 clones, with around 66% occurring only once. The sample consisted of PBMCs. These receptors came from a woman aged 40 to 50 in good health and CMV-seropositive.

This chain links TRBV18 with TRBJ2-1; D unclear. Between the trimmed V and J ends, which lost 3 bases and 0 bases, there was a span of 15 bases. This CDR3 region has 17 residues. The germline V gene has CDR1 KGHSH and CDR2 LQKENI. The CDR3 bases are TGTGCCAGCTCACCCCGGTTCGAAGTAGCCTCCTACAATGAGCAGTTCTTC. It encodes CASSPRFEVASYNEQFF.

The table lists this clone with a few counts. V is TRBV19 and J is TRBJ2-1, with 11 positions matching TRBD2. V shed 9 bases and J 7 bases; nucleotides not matched to a gene: 14. Per germline, CDR1 LNHDA and CDR2 SQIVND (reference sequence). The CDR3 consists of 16 residues. CDR3 nucleotides: TGTGCCAGCCAAAGACTAGCGGGGATGAATTGGAATGAGCAGTTCTTC. Protein product: CASQRLAGMNWNEQFF.

This clone was observed a few times. This chain joins TRBV6-5 and TRBJ2-7; weak D call: TRBD1 (5 bases). Germline loops: CDR1 MNHEY, CDR2 SVGAGI. This CDR3 is 13 amino acids long. V was trimmed by 2 bases and J by 3 bases, leaving 8 bases between them. The CDR3 bases are TGTGCCAGCAGTTACACAGACAGCTACGAGCAGTACTTC. Translating gives CASSYTDSYEQYF.

This chain links TRBV9 with TRBJ1-1, with TRBD1 as a possible D gene (5 bases). The CDR3 length is 17 residues. The V end lost 0 bases, the J end lost 0 bases, and 15 bases lay between the germline ends. The germline V gene has CDR1 SGDLS and CDR2 YYNGEE. CDR3 residues: CASSVGSGGGLNTEAFF. CDR3 coding DNA: TGTGCCAGCAGCGTAGGGTCCGGGGGGGGTCTGAACACTGAAGCTTTCTTT.

This rearrangement joins TRBV19 to TRBJ2-3; D possibly corresponds to TRBD1 (6 bases). The length of the CDR3 is 14 residues. V was shortened by 3 bases and J by 6 bases, with 13 bases between the two germline ends. CDR1 and CDR2 (germline): LNHDA, SQIVND (reference sequence). CDR3 loop: CASSIDGQPDTQYF. CDR3 nucleotide sequence: TGTGCCAGTAGTATTGACGGACAGCCGGATACGCAGTATTTT.

The chain uses TRBV2 and TRBJ2-1, with 8 nucleotides matching TRBD2. V lost 7 bases to trimming and J lost 9 bases; unmatched junction nucleotides: 8. The CDR3 is made up of 13 amino acids. The germline gives CDR1 SNHLY, CDR2 FYNNEI. For the CDR3, the DNA is TGTGCCAGCATGGGACTAGGGGGGGGTGAGCAGTTCTTC. Translating it yields CASMGLGGGEQFF.

This clone was counted only a few times. This chain joins TRBV18 and TRBJ2-7, with 10 bases that match TRBD2. The V gene's germline CDR1 is KGHSH and CDR2 LQKENI. There are 16 residues in the CDR3. V lost 0 bases, J lost 7 bases, and 9 bases stayed unmatched. The CDR3 region has the DNA TGTGCCAGCTCACCACCGAATCTAGCGGGAGTGGGTGAGCAGTACTTC. This encodes CASSPPNLAGVGEQYF.

The gene calls are TRBV6-5 and TRBJ2-3; TRBD2 aligns across 7 bases. Germline loops: CDR1 MNHEY, CDR2 SVGAGI. With V trimmed by 6 bases and J by 5 bases, 5 bases remained unmatched. There are 13 residues in the CDR3. CDR3 nucleotide sequence: TGTGCCAGCAGCCGCGGGAGAGGAGATACGCAGTATTTT. Amino acids: CASSRGRGDTQYF.

This chain joins TRBV7-9 and TRBJ1-1; 8 bases map to TRBD1. Germline CDR1 and CDR2: SEHNR and FQNEAQ (reference sequence). With 3 bases clipped from V and 0 bases from J, the junction kept 6 bases outside the gene matches. The CDR3 extends over 16 amino acids. DNA of the CDR3: TGTGCCAGCAGCTTGACAGGGGAGGGGATGAACACTGAAGCTTTCTTT. It yields the protein CASSLTGEGMNTEAFF.

The count of this clone is one. The junction does not match germline at one end; this may be a read error. The same CDR3 arises from other DNA sequences in this sample as well. V is TRBV5-6 and J is TRBJ1-2; 7 bases map to TRBD1. CDR1 and CDR2 (germline): SGHDT, YYEEEE. The CDR3 totals 16 residues. CDR3 sequence (DNA): TGTGCCAGCAGCGGAGACACAGGGGCCGGAAACTATGGCTACACCTTT. Its translation is CASSGDTGAGNYGYTF.

This clone was detected a few times. This chain's CDR3 is CASSPRQSQETQYF. The CDR3 DNA reads as TGTGCCAGCAGCCCCAGACAAAGCCAAGAGACCCAGTACTTC. V and J are TRBV9 and TRBJ2-5; D is ambiguous. This CDR3 is built from 14 residues. V was pared by 4 bases and J by 1 base, with 11 bases between. CDR1 and CDR2 (germline): SGDLS, YYNGEE.

The gene calls are TRBV7-9 and TRBJ1-5, with 9 positions matching TRBD1. J gave up 1 base and V 6 bases, and 10 bases lay outside the gene matches. The CDR3 has 17 amino acids. Germline V gene lookup returns CDR1 SEHNR and CDR2 FQNEAQ (reference sequence). CDR3 loop: CASSPGQGKRSNQPQHF. CDR3 nucleotides: TGTGCCAGCAGTCCAGGACAGGGGAAACGGAGCAATCAGCCCCAGCATTTT.

This clone was observed a single time. The J gene is TRBJ2-2, the V gene TRBV9, with 10 bases fitting TRBD2. Trimming took 3 bases from V and 2 from J; bases not matched to a gene: 7. Germline V gives CDR1 SGDLS, CDR2 YYNGEE. CDR3 length: 17 residues. CDR3 in amino acids: CASSALLAGFNTGELFF. CDR3 DNA: TGTGCCAGCAGCGCCCTACTAGCGGGATTCAACACCGGGGAGCTGTTTTTT. The variable domain in full, with the rest retrieved from reference TRBV9 and TRBJ2-2, is DSGVTQTPKHLITATGQRVTLRCSPRSGDLSVYWYQQSLDQGLQFLIQYYNGEERAKGNILERFSAQQFPDLHSELNLSSLELGDSALYFCASSALLAGFNTGELFFGEGSRLTVL.

The chain uses TRBV19 and TRBJ2-3, with 11 nucleotides matching TRBD2. Per germline, CDR1 LNHDA and CDR2 SQIVND (reference sequence). CDR3 size: 16 residues. After removal of 7 bases from V and 6 bases from J, the junction contained 12 bases not matched to a gene. CDR3 loop: CASTLGTSGARDTQYF. The CDR3 nucleotides read TGTGCCAGTACCTTAGGGACTAGCGGAGCCAGGGATACGCAGTATTTT.

This clone was seen only a few times. This chain connects TRBV7-2 to TRBJ2-5; TRBD2 matches at 8 bases. This CDR3 spans 13 amino acids. Losses at the gene ends were 4 bases for V and 7 bases for J; bases not matched to a gene: 5. CDR1 is SGHTA, CDR2 FQGNSA, per germline. This CDR3 is CASSSGREGTQYF. CDR3 bases: TGTGCCAGCAGCTCGGGACGGGAGGGGACCCAGTACTTC.

This sequence joins TRBV10-2 and TRBJ2-2, with 8 bases fitting TRBD2. V shed 1 base and J 4 bases; nucleotides not matched to a gene: 11. The CDR3 is 18 amino acids. CDR1 and CDR2 (germline): WSHSY, SAAADI. Here the CDR3 reads CASSEWLAGTPGTGELFF. The CDR3 DNA sequence: TGCGCCAGCAGTGAGTGGCTAGCGGGTACCCCGGGCACCGGGGAGCTGTTTTTT.

The V gene is TRBV4-3, the J gene TRBJ2-2; 7 bases fit TRBD2. J gave up 4 bases and V 1 base, and 3 bases lay outside the gene matches. Germline assignment: CDR1 LGHNA and CDR2 YSLEER. The CDR3 is 15 amino acids. In DNA, the CDR3 is TGCGCCAGCAGCCAAGCTAGCGGAAGCACCGGGGAGCTGTTTTTT. Translation gives CASSQASGSTGELFF.

The table lists this clone with a few counts. The V and J genes are TRBV6-5 and TRBJ1-1, with D hard to call. The CDR3 covers 14 residues. Deletions cut 2 bases from V and 6 bases from J, with 13 bases between. Looked up from germline, CDR1 is MNHEY and CDR2 is SVGAGI. In DNA form, the CDR3 reads TGTGCCAGCAGTTACCCCGTCGTTGGAGCTGAAGCTTTCTTT. Amino acid sequence: CASSYPVVGAEAFF.